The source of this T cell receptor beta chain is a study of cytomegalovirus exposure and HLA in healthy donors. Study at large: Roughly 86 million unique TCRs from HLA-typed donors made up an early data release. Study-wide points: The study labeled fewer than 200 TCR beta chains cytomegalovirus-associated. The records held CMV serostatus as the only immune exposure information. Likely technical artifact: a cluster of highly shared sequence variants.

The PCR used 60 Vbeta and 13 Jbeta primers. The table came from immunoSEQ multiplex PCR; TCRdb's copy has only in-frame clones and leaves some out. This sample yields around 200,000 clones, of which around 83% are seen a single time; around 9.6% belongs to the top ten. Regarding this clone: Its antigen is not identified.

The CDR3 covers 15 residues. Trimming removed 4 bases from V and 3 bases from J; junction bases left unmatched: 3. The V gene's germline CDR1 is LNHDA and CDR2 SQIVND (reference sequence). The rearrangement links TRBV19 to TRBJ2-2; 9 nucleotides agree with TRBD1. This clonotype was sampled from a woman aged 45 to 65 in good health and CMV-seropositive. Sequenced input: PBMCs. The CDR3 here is CASSRRDRDTGELFF. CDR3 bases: TGTGCCAGTAGTAGACGGGACAGGGACACCGGGGAGCTGTTTTTT.